This TCR beta chain is drawn from a study of OX40 agonist ivuxolimab in advanced cancers. Study in general: Patients treated during dose escalation were battling hepatocellular carcinoma, melanoma, renal cell or head and neck cancer.

Turning to this clone: Its specificity is not known.

V lost 7 bases and J 0 bases, leaving 14 bases between the germline ends. From germline, CDR1 is LNHDA and CDR2 SQIVND (reference sequence). The length of the CDR3 is 15 residues. Study-wide results and limits: Researchers did not determine the expanded peripheral T cells' antigen specificity.

This table comes from immunoSEQ multiplex PCR, and its TCRdb copy is limited to in-frame clones, with some not included. The data contain around 75,000 clones, 70% to 90% of them singletons. The specimen comprised CD4+ or CD8+ T cells sorted from blood, sampled in a trial of the OX40 agonist ivuxolimab. This chain connects TRBV19 to TRBJ2-3, with a tentative D call TRBD1 (5 bases). This receptor was obtained from an adult with an advanced solid tumor such as melanoma, head and neck, liver or kidney cancer. In nucleotides, the CDR3 is TGTGCCAGTAACCCGACAGATTTCAGCACAGATACGCAGTATTTT. The encoded protein is CASNPTDFSTDTQYF.